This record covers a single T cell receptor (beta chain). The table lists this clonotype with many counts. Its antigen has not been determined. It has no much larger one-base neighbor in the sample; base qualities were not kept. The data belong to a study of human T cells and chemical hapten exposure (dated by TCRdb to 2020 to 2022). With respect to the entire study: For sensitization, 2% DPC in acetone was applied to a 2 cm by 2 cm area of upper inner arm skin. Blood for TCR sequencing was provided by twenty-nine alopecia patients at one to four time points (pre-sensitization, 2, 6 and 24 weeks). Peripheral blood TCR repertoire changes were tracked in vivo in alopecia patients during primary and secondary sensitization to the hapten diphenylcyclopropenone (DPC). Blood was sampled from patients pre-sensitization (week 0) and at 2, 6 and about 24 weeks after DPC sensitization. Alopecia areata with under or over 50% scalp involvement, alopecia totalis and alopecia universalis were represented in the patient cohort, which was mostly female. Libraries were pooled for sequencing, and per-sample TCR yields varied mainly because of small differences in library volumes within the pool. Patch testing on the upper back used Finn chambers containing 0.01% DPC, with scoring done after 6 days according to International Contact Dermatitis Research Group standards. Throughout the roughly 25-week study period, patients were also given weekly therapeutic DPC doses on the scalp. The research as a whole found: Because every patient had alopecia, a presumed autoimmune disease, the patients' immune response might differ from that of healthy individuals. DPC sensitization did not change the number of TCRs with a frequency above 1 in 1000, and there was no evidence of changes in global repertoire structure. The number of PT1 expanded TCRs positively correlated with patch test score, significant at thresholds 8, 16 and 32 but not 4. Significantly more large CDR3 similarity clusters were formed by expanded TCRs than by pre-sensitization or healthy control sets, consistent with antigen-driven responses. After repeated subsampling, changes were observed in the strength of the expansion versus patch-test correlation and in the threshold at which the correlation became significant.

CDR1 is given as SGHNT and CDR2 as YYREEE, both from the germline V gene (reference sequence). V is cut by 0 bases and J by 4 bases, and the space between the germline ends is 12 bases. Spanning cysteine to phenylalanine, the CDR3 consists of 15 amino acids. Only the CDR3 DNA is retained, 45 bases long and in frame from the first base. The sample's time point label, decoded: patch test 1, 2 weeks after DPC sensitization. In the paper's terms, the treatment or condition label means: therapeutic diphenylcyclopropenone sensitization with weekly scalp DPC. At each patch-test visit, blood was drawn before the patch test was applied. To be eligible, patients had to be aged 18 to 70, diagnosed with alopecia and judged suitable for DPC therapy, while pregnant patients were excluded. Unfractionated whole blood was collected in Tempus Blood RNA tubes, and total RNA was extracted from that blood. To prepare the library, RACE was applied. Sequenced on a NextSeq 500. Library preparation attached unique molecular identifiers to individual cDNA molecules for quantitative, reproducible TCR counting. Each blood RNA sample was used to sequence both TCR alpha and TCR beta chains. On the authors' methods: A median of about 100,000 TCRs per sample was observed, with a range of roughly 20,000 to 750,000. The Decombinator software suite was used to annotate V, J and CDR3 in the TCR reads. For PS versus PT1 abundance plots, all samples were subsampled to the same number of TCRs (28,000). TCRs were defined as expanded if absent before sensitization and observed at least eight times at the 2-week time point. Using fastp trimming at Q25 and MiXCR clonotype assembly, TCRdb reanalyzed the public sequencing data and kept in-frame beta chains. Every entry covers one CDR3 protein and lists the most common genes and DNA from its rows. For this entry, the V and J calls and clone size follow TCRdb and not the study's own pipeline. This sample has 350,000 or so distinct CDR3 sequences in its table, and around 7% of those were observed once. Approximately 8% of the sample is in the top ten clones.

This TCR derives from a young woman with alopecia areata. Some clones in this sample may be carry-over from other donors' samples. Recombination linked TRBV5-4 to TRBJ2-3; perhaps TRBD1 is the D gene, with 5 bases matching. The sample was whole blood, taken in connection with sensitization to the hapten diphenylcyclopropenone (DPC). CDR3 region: CASSLGSQGPDTQYF. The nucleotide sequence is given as TGTGCCAGCAGCTTGGGCTCCCAGGGCCCAGATACGCAGTATTTT. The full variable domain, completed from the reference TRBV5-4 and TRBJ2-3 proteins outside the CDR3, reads ETGVTQSPTHLIKTRGQQVTLRCSSQSGHNTVSWYQQALGQGPQFIFQYYREEENGRGNFPPRFSGLQFPNYSSELNVNALELDDSALYLCASSLGSQGPDTQYFGPGTRLTVL.